This is a list of T cell receptor beta chains from one sample in a study of CD8+CD57+ T cells in acquired aplastic anemia. TCRdb called the reads again in MiXCR, with one record for every CDR3 protein. The sample includes approximately 160,000 distinct CDR3 sequences, around half of them seen just once. The material sequenced was sorted CD4+, CD8+, or CD8+CD57+ T cells (not recorded which) from PBMCs. The source of these receptors is a human donor with aplastic anemia. Both conserved end residues are part of each CDR3. A D gene is named only where the DNA matches it firmly. Clone size appears in some rows only: once, few, many, or a class for an expanded clone.

cdr3_nt cdr3_aa j_call clone_size d_call v_call
TGTGCCAGCAGCCAAGCGGACAGGGGGTTAGGAGGCTACACCTTC CASSQADRGLGGYTF TRBJ1-2 many TRBD1 TRBV14
TGTGCCAGCAGCTTAGTAGTGACTAGCGGGGGACAAGAGACCCAGTACTTC CASSLVVTSGGQETQYF TRBJ2-5 NA TRBD2 TRBV11-2
TGCAGTGCTAGAGACGGTGCGGGGGAGGCAGATACGCAGTATTTT CSARDGAGEADTQYF TRBJ2-3 many TRBD2 TRBV20-1
TGTGCCATCAGTGTTGGGACTAGCGGGGAGACCCAGTACTTC CAISVGTSGETQYF TRBJ2-5 NA TRBD2 TRBV10-3
TGCAGCGTTGTCATCCAGCGGGGGTACAATGAGCAGTTCTTC CSVVIQRGYNEQFF TRBJ2-1 NA TRBD2 TRBV29-1
TGTGCCATCAGTGAGTCCCCGTACCAAGAGACCCAGTACTTC CAISESPYQETQYF TRBJ2-5 many NA TRBV10-3
TGTGCCAGCAGTTCCCTTGGGGAAAAACTGTTTTTT CASSSLGEKLFF TRBJ1-4 many NA TRBV12-3/TRBV12-4
TGTGCCTGGAGTCCGAATAGGGTTACTGAAGCTTTCTTT CAWSPNRVTEAFF TRBJ1-1 NA NA TRBV30
TGTGCCAGTAGTACAGGGACTAGCACAGATACGCAGTATTTT CASSTGTSTDTQYF TRBJ2-3 many NA TRBV19
TGTGCCAGCGGCCAGGGAGTGGGAGCTTTCTTT CASGQGVGAFF TRBJ1-1 NA NA TRBV7-2
TGTGCCAGTAGTTTGGGAGGAGGAAACGGAGATACGCAGTATTTT CASSLGGGNGDTQYF TRBJ2-3 many NA TRBV19
TGTGCCAGTAGTATTCCGGGACAGGGGCAAAATAGCAATCAGCCCCAGCATTTT CASSIPGQGQNSNQPQHF TRBJ1-5 NA TRBD1 TRBV19
TGCAGTGCTAGGGACGGATCCTCCTACGAGCAGTACTTC CSARDGSSYEQYF TRBJ2-7 NA NA TRBV20-1
TGTGCCAGCAGCCCCCCCGGGTTTGGCTACACCTTC CASSPPGFGYTF TRBJ1-2 many NA TRBV3-1
TGCGCCAGCAGCTTGGGTGGGGGGGAAAATTCACCCCTCCACTTT CASSLGGGENSPLHF TRBJ1-6 many NA TRBV5-1
TGTGCCAGCAGACTGGGACAGGGGGGCAATCAGCCCCAGCATTTT CASRLGQGGNQPQHF TRBJ1-5 NA TRBD1 TRBV12-3/TRBV12-4
TGTGCCACCAGCAGAGACAAAAGCGGGGGATACGAGCAGTACTTC CATSRDKSGGYEQYF TRBJ2-7 NA TRBD2 TRBV15
TGTGCCAGTAGTGCCCTTACGGGACAGGGGAGGGAGACCCAGTACTTC CASSALTGQGRETQYF TRBJ2-5 NA TRBD1 TRBV19
TGCAGCGTTGGGACAGACTCTGGAAACACCATATATTTT CSVGTDSGNTIYF TRBJ1-3 many NA TRBV29-1
TGTGCCAGCAGCTTAGGACTAGCGGGGCAACAAGAGACCCAGTACTTC CASSLGLAGQQETQYF TRBJ2-5 NA TRBD2 TRBV7-8
TGCAGCGTTGAATTAGTCAGAAACTATGGCTACACCTTC CSVELVRNYGYTF TRBJ1-2 NA NA TRBV29-1
TGTGCCAGCAGCCCTCGGGGGGGGACCTCTGGAAACACCATATATTTT CASSPRGGTSGNTIYF TRBJ1-3 many NA TRBV7-9
TGTGCCAGCAGCAAGCCCCAGCGGGAGGGCCTTAGAAATGGGCAGTTCTTC CASSKPQREGLRNGQFF TRBJ2-1 few TRBD2 TRBV11-2
TGTGCCAGCAGCTTAACCCGGGTGAGCTCTGGAAACACCATATATTTT CASSLTRVSSGNTIYF TRBJ1-3 few NA TRBV6-1
TGTGCCAGCAGTGAAGCCGGAGGACCCCCTTTCTTC CASSEAGGPPFF TRBJ2-1 NA NA TRBV2
TGTGCCAGCAGCGTAGCAACGGGACAGGTTACAGATACGCAGTATTTT CASSVATGQVTDTQYF TRBJ2-3 many TRBD1 TRBV9
TGTGCCATCAGTGCAGGGCGTTCAGATCAGCCCCAGCATTTT CAISAGRSDQPQHF TRBJ1-5 NA NA TRBV10-3
TGTGCCATCAGACTAGGGGGGGACACCGGGGAGCTGTTTTTT CAIRLGGDTGELFF TRBJ2-2 NA NA TRBV10-3
TGTGCCAGCGGTGAATTAGGGGGCTCCTACAATGAGCAGCTCTTC CASGELGGSYNEQLF TRBJ2-1 once TRBD1 TRBV25-1
TGTGTCAGCATCTCGAGGACTCCTCCCTACAATGAGCAGTTCTTC CVSISRTPPYNEQFF TRBJ2-1 NA NA TRBV10-3
TGTGCCAGTATGGGGGACAGGGGATCAAATAGGAATCAGCCCCAGCATTTT CASMGDRGSNRNQPQHF TRBJ1-5 NA TRBD1 TRBV19
TGTGCCACCAGTGTGAGCGGGCCCCAAGAGACCCAGTACTTC CATSVSGPQETQYF TRBJ2-5 NA NA TRBV24-1
TGTGCCAGCAGTGAATGGACAGGGGGGGGTAATTCACCCCTCCACTTT CASSEWTGGGNSPLHF TRBJ1-6 NA TRBD1 TRBV25-1
TGTGCCAGCCTCGCGTCGGCAGGGAAAGCAGATACGCAGTATTTT CASLASAGKADTQYF TRBJ2-3 many NA TRBV7-8
TGTGCCAGCCACAGTAGCGGGGGGCCGTCGGAGACCCAGTACTTC CASHSSGGPSETQYF TRBJ2-5 NA TRBD2 TRBV27
TGTGCCAGCAGCTTATCTCAGGGGGCTTTGGACGAGCAGTACTTC CASSLSQGALDEQYF TRBJ2-7 NA TRBD1 TRBV7-9
TGTGCCAGCAGCTCGTCGTCTAACACCTACGAGCAGTACTTC CASSSSSNTYEQYF TRBJ2-7 NA NA TRBV7-8
TGTGCCAGCAGCGTAAGGCAGGGAAATGGCTACACCTTC CASSVRQGNGYTF TRBJ1-2 many NA TRBV9
TGTGCCAGCAGCCCCGGGGAGGGAGGTTCACCCCTCCACTTT CASSPGEGGSPLHF TRBJ1-6 NA NA TRBV7-3
TGTGCCAGCAGCTTAGCGGCGCGGGGGCCCACAGATACGCAGTATTTT CASSLAARGPTDTQYF TRBJ2-3 many NA TRBV7-2
TGTGCCAGCAGTTCCCCCGGAGAGGTCGGGGGATATTCACCCCTCCACTTT CASSSPGEVGGYSPLHF TRBJ1-6 NA NA TRBV7-8
TGTGCCAGCAGCCCGAGGACAGGGGGCGAAGGCTACACCTTC CASSPRTGGEGYTF TRBJ1-2 NA TRBD1 TRBV7-3
TGTGCCAGCAGCCCCCTTACCGACAGGGCTGGCTACACCTTC CASSPLTDRAGYTF TRBJ1-2 NA TRBD1 TRBV7-9
TGTGCCAGTAGTTTCCGGGGGGGACAAGAGACCCAGTACTTC CASSFRGGQETQYF TRBJ2-5 NA TRBD2 TRBV19
TGTGCTAGTGTACAGCTGGGATCCGATGAAAAACTGTTTTTT CASVQLGSDEKLFF TRBJ1-4 NA NA TRBV12-5
TGTGCCATCAGCGGCAAAACCGCGGGACAGGGGGTTGTTGGCTACACCTTC CAISGKTAGQGVVGYTF TRBJ1-2 NA TRBD1 TRBV10-3
TGTGCCAGCAGCGTAGAAGGCGGTACCTACGAGCAGTACTTC CASSVEGGTYEQYF TRBJ2-7 NA NA TRBV6-2/TRBV6-3
TGCGCCAGCAGCTTGGAGGTTAACACTGAAGCTTTCTTT CASSLEVNTEAFF TRBJ1-1 many NA TRBV5-1
TGTGCCAGCAGATCCCCTGCAGGGAAGCAAGAGACCCAGTACTTC CASRSPAGKQETQYF TRBJ2-5 many NA TRBV28
TGTGCCAGCAGCTTATCGCTAGCGGGGTACAATGAGCAGTTCTTC CASSLSLAGYNEQFF TRBJ2-1 few TRBD2 TRBV11-1
TGCAGTGCTAGAGTCCAGGGATTGACTGAAGCTTTCTTT CSARVQGLTEAFF TRBJ1-1 many NA TRBV20-1
TGTGCCAGCAGTCTTTCCCCCGGGACTAGCGGACTCAATGAGCAGTTCTTC CASSLSPGTSGLNEQFF TRBJ2-1 few TRBD2 TRBV25-1
TGTGCCAGCAGTTTTTGGAACACCGGGGAGCTGTTTTTT CASSFWNTGELFF TRBJ2-2 many NA TRBV12-3/TRBV12-4
TGCGCCAGCAGCTTGGGTGGGGCACAAGAGACCCAGTACTTC CASSLGGAQETQYF TRBJ2-5 few NA TRBV5-1
TGTGCCAGCAGTGAAGCGTTGCTGGGGGTGTATGGCTACACCTTC CASSEALLGVYGYTF TRBJ1-2 NA NA TRBV6-1
TGCGCCAGCAGCCAAGAAGTAGGGGACAGTCTTCCACTGAATGAAAAACCGTTTTTT CASSQEVGDSLPLNEKPFF TRBJ1-4 few TRBD1 TRBV4-1
TGCAGTGCTAGAGACGGGAGTAGGCCGTACGAGCAGTACTTC CSARDGSRPYEQYF TRBJ2-7 few NA TRBV20-1
TGTGCCAGCAGCCGACCTCTAGCGGGGCTGGTTGGGACCGGGGAGCTGTTTTTT CASSRPLAGLVGTGELFF TRBJ2-2 few TRBD2 TRBV10-3